This entry concerns a single TCR beta chain. What it binds is unknown. This record comes from a study of Graves' ophthalmopathy and Graves' hyperthyroidism. Study context: Peripheral blood sampling occurred at initial diagnosis, before any treatment. Findings and caveats of the study: Ophthalmopathy progression was predicted by the model at around 70% sensitivity and less than 75% specificity.

RNA served as the template for amplifying TCR beta CDR3 regions. Scientists carried out first-round RT-PCR using HTBI primers and then a second-round multiplex PCR. Each CDR3 protein gets one entry after TCRdb re-called the multiplex PCR reads with MiXCR. Here the sample spans some 210,000 distinct CDR3 sequences, around 30% being singletons. V was trimmed by 4 bases and J by 1 base, leaving 10 bases between them. CDR1 is MNHEY and CDR2 is SVGEGT in the germline V gene. The CDR3 is 14 amino acids. The diagnosis was founded upon clinical symptoms, serum thyroxine, TRAb, thyroid ultrasound and orbital computed tomography.

J is TRBJ2-5 and V is TRBV6-2 or TRBV6-3, with D perhaps matching TRBD2 (5 bases). The sequenced sample was peripheral blood. This TCR derives from a man aged 45 to 65 with Graves' ophthalmopathy. The CDR3 region is CASSSGESQETQYF. CDR3 DNA sequence: TGTGCCAGCAGTTCCGGGGAGTCCCAAGAGACCCAGTACTTC.